Listed here are 16 T cell receptor beta chains from one sample, sequenced in a study of chemoradiotherapy in HPV16-positive cancers. Here immunoSEQ multiplex PCR was the method, and the copy in TCRdb shows in-frame clones only, minus some. The sample lists fewer than 30,000 clones, approximately 91% occurring once. This specimen consisted of blood, obtained from a patient who underwent chemoradiotherapy. The receptors here all came from a human donor with HPV-associated anogenital cancer.

The chain couples TRBV18 to TRBJ2-7; D tentatively reads TRBD1 or TRBD2 (5 bases each). This CDR3 region has 14 residues. V lost 4 bases to trimming and J lost 0 bases, with 10 bases between them. Germline values: CDR1 KGHSH, CDR2 LQKENI. CDR3 protein: CASSQTGRSYEQYF. As DNA, the CDR3 is TGTGCCAGCTCACAAACGGGACGCTCCTACGAGCAGTACTTC.

In nucleotides, the CDR3 is TGCGCCAGCAGCTTGGGTGGAGGGCTTCAGGACTATGGCTACACCTTC. Encoded protein: CASSLGGGLQDYGYTF. The chain couples TRBV5-1 to TRBJ1-2; D is unresolved. Trimming shortened V by 0 bases and J by 3 bases, and 15 bases separated the two germline ends. The CDR3 has 16 residues. The germline V gene has CDR1 SGHRS and CDR2 YFSETQ.

This chain uses TRBV6-5 with TRBJ1-2, with a tentative D call TRBD1 (6 bases). V lost 5 bases and J lost 7, with 17 bases in between. The CDR3 totals 14 residues. Per the germline V gene, CDR1 is MNHEY and CDR2 is SVGAGI. For the CDR3, the DNA is TGTGCCAGCAGTCTAAGGACAGCCCAGGGTGGCTACACCTTC. Residues: CASSLRTAQGGYTF.

The chain carries TRBV10-1 and TRBJ2-2; TRBD2 matches 15 bases. Trimming cost V 3 bases and J 5 bases; bases outside gene matches: 7. CDR3 size: 18 residues. The germline V gene has CDR1 WNHNN and CDR2 SYGVQD (reference sequence). The CDR3 DNA reads as TGCGCCAGCAGTGAAGCCGGGACTAGCGGGAGGAAAACCGGGGAGCTGTTTTTT. Its protein is CASSEAGTSGRKTGELFF.

The chain links TRBV5-5 to TRBJ1-3; D uncertain. This CDR3 has 16 residues. V lost 0 bases, J lost 0 bases, and 10 bases lay in between. In germline, CDR1 is SGHKS, CDR2 YYEKEE (reference sequence). The CDR3 protein is CASSLALGSSGNTIYF. CDR3 DNA sequence: TGTGCCAGCAGCTTGGCCTTAGGAAGCTCTGGAAACACCATATATTTT.

This sequence joins TRBV9 and TRBJ1-6; unclear D gene. This CDR3 region has 14 residues. With 4 bases removed from V and 10 bases from J, the gap between germline ends came to 15 bases. CDR1 and CDR2 (germline): SGDLS, YYNGEE. The CDR3 DNA is TGTGCCAGCAGCACCTCGGAGATTTCGTCACCCCTCCACTTT. It translates to CASSTSEISSPLHF.

The gene calls are TRBV29-1 and TRBJ1-2; D remains ambiguous. The CDR3 totals 12 residues. Germline CDR1 reads SQVTM; CDR2 reads ANQGSEA. V was shortened by 3 bases and J by 6 bases, with 11 bases between the two germline ends. CDR3 amino acids: CSVDNAQDGYTF. The DNA for the CDR3 is TGCAGCGTTGACAACGCGCAAGATGGCTACACCTTC.

The rearrangement joins TRBV5-1 to TRBJ1-1; D is unresolved. The V end lost 2 bases, the J end lost 0 bases, and 5 bases lay between the germline ends. Germline CDR1 SGHRS, CDR2 YFSETQ. The CDR3 length is 13 residues. CDR3 sequence: CASSLDMNTEAFF. In nucleotides, the CDR3 is TGCGCCAGCAGCTTAGACATGAACACTGAAGCTTTCTTT.

The rearrangement uses TRBV14 and TRBJ2-1, with 7 bases aligning to TRBD2. This CDR3 has 15 residues. Unmatched junction bases numbered 9, after V lost 8 bases and J lost 2 bases. From germline, CDR1 is SGHDN and CDR2 FVKESK. The DNA for the CDR3 is TGTGCCAGCGCGCGCCCTAGCGGAGCCTACAATGAGCAGTTCTTC. Residues: CASARPSGAYNEQFF.

The V call is TRBV7-2, the J call TRBJ2-3; 14 bases map to TRBD2. Germline V gives CDR1 SGHTA, CDR2 FQGNSA. Trimming at V came to 3 bases and at J to 2 bases, leaving 4 bases not matched to a gene. The CDR3 extends over 17 amino acids. The CDR3 here is CASSFGLAGGTTDTQYF. In DNA form, the CDR3 reads TGTGCCAGCAGCTTCGGACTAGCGGGGGGAACCACAGATACGCAGTATTTT.

The V gene is TRBV19, the J gene TRBJ1-2, with TRBD1 identical over 9 bases. The CDR3 contains 15 residues. V shed 3 bases, J shed 5 bases, and the junction held 7 bases outside the gene matches. Germline V gene sequence: CDR1 LNHDA, CDR2 SQIVND (reference sequence). The CDR3 reads CASSITGGFSYGYTF. CDR3 DNA sequence: TGTGCCAGTAGTATCACAGGGGGCTTTTCTTATGGCTACACCTTC.

The rearrangement links TRBV2 to TRBJ1-2; 8 bases agree with TRBD1. The CDR3 is 16 amino acids. The V gene's germline CDR1 is SNHLY and CDR2 FYNNEI. The ends lost 4 bases at V and 4 bases at J; junction bases unmatched: 11. The DNA for the CDR3 is TGTGCCAGCAGTGTACAACCGGGACAGGAGACCTATGGCTACACCTTC. This translates into CASSVQPGQETYGYTF.

J is TRBJ1-1 and V is TRBV5-4, with 8 bases fitting TRBD1. Germline lookup yields CDR1 SGHNT and CDR2 YYREEE (reference sequence). Losses at the gene ends were 4 bases for V and 2 bases for J; bases not matched to a gene: 4. The CDR3 covers 14 residues. The CDR3 spells CASSLTGANTEAFF. CDR3 DNA: TGTGCCAGCAGCCTGACAGGGGCCAACACTGAAGCTTTCTTT.

The count of this clone is one. The genes are TRBV18 and TRBJ2-3; TRBD2 is a possible D gene (5 bases). V was cut by 2 bases and J by 3 bases, with 12 bases left in between. This CDR3 spans 15 amino acids. The germline CDR1 and CDR2 sequences are KGHSH and LQKENI. This CDR3 reads CASSPGLAGTDTQYF. CDR3 nucleotides: TGTGCCAGCTCACCAGGGCTAGCCGGGACAGATACGCAGTATTTT.

The rearrangement uses TRBV6-1 and TRBJ2-7; 7 bases agree with TRBD1. After removal of 11 bases from V and 6 bases from J, the junction contained 16 bases not matched to a gene. The germline gives CDR1 MNHNS, CDR2 SASEGT. The CDR3 consists of 14 residues. CDR3 in DNA: TGTGCCTCCAAGGGGGCTTATAGGCCCCCCGAGCAGTACTTC. Its translation is CASKGAYRPPEQYF.

This clone was seen only once. J is TRBJ1-3 and V is TRBV28; no clear D. There are 13 residues in the CDR3. V shed 7 bases and J shed 5 bases, with 12 bases lying between them. Germline assignment: CDR1 MDHEN and CDR2 SYDVKM. CDR3 coding DNA: TGTGCCAGCACTCGGGCCTCCCGAAACACCATATATTTT. It encodes CASTRASRNTIYF. Based on the CDR3 plus reference TRBV28 and TRBJ1-3, the full variable domain is DVKVTQSSRYLVKRTGEKVFLECVQDMDHENMFWYRQDPGLGLRLIYFSYDVKMKEKGDIPEGYSVSREKKERFSLILESASTNQTSMYLCASTRASRNTIYFGEGSWLTVV.